Detailed here is one T cell receptor (beta chain). In its sample, this clonotype was seen many times. There is no known antigen for this receptor. There are no base qualities to consult, and no much larger clone falls within one base. This record belongs to a study of T cells in Graves' hyperthyroidism and ophthalmopathy (dated by TCRdb to about 2019). About the study as a whole: Peripheral blood was sampled at the time of initial diagnosis, prior to any treatment. To identify TCR V-J signatures that set the groups apart, the researchers used a discovery cohort of 100 or so patients, made up of under 45 with Graves' ophthalmopathy and about 59 with stable Graves' hyperthyroidism. Prospective prediction of ophthalmopathy was tested in an independent validation cohort of approximately 18 hyperthyroidism patients and some 17 patients who later progressed to ophthalmopathy. The 90 to 100 discovery patients were randomly split 7:3 into training and test sets. In addition, the study compared T-cell repertoires in thyroid tissue and in blood from about 6 Graves' hyperthyroidism patients. Following sampling, methimazole starting at 30 mg daily was given to hyperthyroidism patients, and high-dose intravenous methylprednisolone was given to ophthalmopathy patients. TCR Vbeta CDR3 sequencing of 140 or so peripheral blood samples (43 ophthalmopathy, 70 to 85 hyperthyroidism and roughly 17 progressor patients) is reported in the paper.

General conclusions and limits of the study: Sample size was not statistically predetermined, and blinding of investigators to group allocation was not performed. A 13 V-J signature model separated ophthalmopathy from stable hyperthyroidism, with 87.88% sensitivity and around 84% specificity in cross-validation and 80%/75% in testing. Most expanded thyroid clonotypes (frequency above 0.001) were also detected in blood, a finding suggesting that blood repertoires may reflect thyroid immune responses. In validation, the model predicted progression to ophthalmopathy with 55% to 71% sensitivity and roughly 75% specificity, a median of approximately 6.5 months before onset.

The CDR3 has 15 amino acids, counting the end cysteine and phenylalanine. The kept DNA is CDR3 alone, 45 bases in frame from the first base. V has 8 bases trimmed and J has 0 bases trimmed; junction bases matching no gene number 7. In the germline V gene, CDR1 corresponds to MDHEN and CDR2 to SYDVKM. A patient counted as having stable Graves' hyperthyroidism if no progression to ophthalmopathy occurred over 18 months of follow-up. Hyperthyroidism patients were newly diagnosed, with disease duration under 2 months, and aged 18 to 65 years. The study excluded patients with uncontrolled infections, other autoimmune diseases, pregnancy or lactation. Diagnoses were established on the basis of clinical symptoms, serum thyroxine and TRAb, thyroid ultrasound, and orbital computed tomography. PBMCs were isolated from 7.5 to 10 ml of fresh peripheral blood by Ficoll-Paque density gradient centrifugation. Total RNA was extracted using Trizol reagent, and RNA quality was assessed on an Agilent 2100 Bioanalyzer.

The TCR beta CDR3 regions were amplified from the RNA transcripts. The first round of RT-PCR for the TCR CDR3 was performed with the HTBI primer set and the Qiagen OneStep RT-PCR kit. Libraries were constructed in a second round of multiplex PCR, after which size selection and purification were performed. The libraries were sequenced on an Illumina HiSeq2000 using paired-end 100 bp reads. In the paper's pipeline: SOAPnuke was used to process the raw data, with reads discarded if the reads contained adapters or uncalled bases, had a mean Phred below 15, or lacked an exact constant-primer or identifier match. High-quality paired reads were merged using COPE v1.2.5, and each unique nucleotide sequence was defined as a clonotype. MiTCR v1.1 was used to align clonotypes to the IMGT TRBV, TRBD and TRBJ reference segments. The analysis included only V-J combinations with a frequency above 0.0001, which together covered 99% to 99.2% of the repertoires. A TCS score was defined as the ratio between F50 (clonal expansion) and ExV (chaos), using BLOSUM62-based TCRdist between CDR3 peptides within each V-J. Welch's t-statistics and random forest reduced some 510 V-J features to fewer than 15, which were used in a naive Bayes classifier (R e1071). TCRdb reanalyzed the raw reads on its own, using fastp at Q25 for trimming and MiXCR for clone calling, and kept in-frame beta chains. Records with the same CDR3 protein are collapsed into one entry carrying the most frequent genes and DNA. TCRdb's processing, not the study's, gives the V and J calls here. Here the sample has a few hundred thousand distinct CDR3 sequences; 14% occur a single time. Clones ranked in the top ten supply roughly 13% of the sample.

Material for sequencing was blood. The chain couples TRBV28 to TRBJ1-3, and 7 junctional nucleotides match TRBD1. The clonotype comes from a woman aged 35 to 49 with Graves' hyperthyroidism. The CDR3 amino acid sequence is: CASSTGYNSGNTIYF. The DNA sequence is as follows: TGTGCCAGCTCGACAGGGTATAACTCTGGAAACACCATATATTTT.